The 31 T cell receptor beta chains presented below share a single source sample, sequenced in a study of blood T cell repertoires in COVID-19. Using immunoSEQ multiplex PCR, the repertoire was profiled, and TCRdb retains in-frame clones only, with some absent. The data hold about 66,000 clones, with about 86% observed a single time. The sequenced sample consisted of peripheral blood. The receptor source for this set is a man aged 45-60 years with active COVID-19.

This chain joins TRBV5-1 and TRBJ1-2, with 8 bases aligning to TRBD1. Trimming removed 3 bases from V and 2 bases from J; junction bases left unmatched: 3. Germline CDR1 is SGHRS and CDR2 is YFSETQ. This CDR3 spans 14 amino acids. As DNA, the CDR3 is TGCGCCAGCAGCTCGTACAGGGGGAACTATGGCTACACCTTC. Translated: CASSSYRGNYGYTF.

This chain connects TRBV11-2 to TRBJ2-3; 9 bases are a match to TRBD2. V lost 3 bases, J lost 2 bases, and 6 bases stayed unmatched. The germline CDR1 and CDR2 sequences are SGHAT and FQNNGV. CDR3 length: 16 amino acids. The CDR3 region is CASSLSLAGFTDTQYF. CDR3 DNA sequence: TGTGCCAGCAGCTTGTCCCTAGCGGGGTTCACAGATACGCAGTATTTT.

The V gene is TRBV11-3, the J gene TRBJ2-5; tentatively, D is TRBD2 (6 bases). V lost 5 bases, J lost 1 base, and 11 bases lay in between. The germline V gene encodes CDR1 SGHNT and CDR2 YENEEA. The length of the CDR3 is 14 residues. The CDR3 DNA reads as TGTGCCAGCAGCCATAGCGGAATCCAAGAGACCCAGTACTTC. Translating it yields CASSHSGIQETQYF.

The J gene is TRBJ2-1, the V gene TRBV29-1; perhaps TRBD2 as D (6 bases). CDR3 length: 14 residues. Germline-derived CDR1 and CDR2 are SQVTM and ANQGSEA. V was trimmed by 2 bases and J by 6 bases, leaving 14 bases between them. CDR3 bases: TGCAGCGTTGAATGGGGGAGGAGGGGCAATGAGCAGTTCTTC. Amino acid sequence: CSVEWGRRGNEQFF.

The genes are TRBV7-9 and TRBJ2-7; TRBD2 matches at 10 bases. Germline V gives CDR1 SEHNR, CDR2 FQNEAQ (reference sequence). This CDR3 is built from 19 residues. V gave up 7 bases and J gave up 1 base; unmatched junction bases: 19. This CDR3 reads CASTPGCGLAGVDSYEQYV. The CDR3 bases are TGTGCCAGCACCCCTGGGTGCGGCCTAGCGGGAGTTGATTCCTACGAGCAGTACGTC.

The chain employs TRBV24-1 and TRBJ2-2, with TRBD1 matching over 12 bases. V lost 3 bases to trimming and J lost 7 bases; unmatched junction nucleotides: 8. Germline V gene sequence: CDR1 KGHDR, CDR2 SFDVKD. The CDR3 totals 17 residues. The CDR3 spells CATSDALGTGGLGELFF. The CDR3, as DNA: TGTGCCACCAGTGATGCCCTCGGGACAGGGGGCCTCGGGGAGCTGTTTTTT.

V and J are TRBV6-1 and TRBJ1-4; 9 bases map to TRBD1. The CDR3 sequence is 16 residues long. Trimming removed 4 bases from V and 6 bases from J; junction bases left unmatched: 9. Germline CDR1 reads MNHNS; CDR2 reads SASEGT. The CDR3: CASSGGQGVAYEKLFF. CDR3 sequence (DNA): TGTGCCAGCAGTGGGGGACAGGGTGTTGCTTATGAAAAACTGTTTTTT.

The CDR3 here is CASSQVYSGGDTDTQYF. The CDR3 DNA follows: TGTGCCAGCAGCCAAGTGTATTCGGGGGGCGACACAGATACGCAGTATTTT. The chain uses TRBV3-1 (or the pseudogene TRBV3-2) and TRBJ2-3; D may be TRBD2 (7 bases). Germline CDR1 and CDR2: LGHDT and YNNKEL (reference sequence). V lost 1 base, J lost 2 bases, and 16 bases lay in between. The CDR3 extends over 17 amino acids.

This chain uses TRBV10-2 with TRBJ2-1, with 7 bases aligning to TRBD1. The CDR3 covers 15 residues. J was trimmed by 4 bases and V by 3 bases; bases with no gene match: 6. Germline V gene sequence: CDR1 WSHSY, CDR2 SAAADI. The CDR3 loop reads CASSDLGGGYNEQFF. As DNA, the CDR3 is TGCGCCAGCAGTGATTTAGGGGGCGGATACAATGAGCAGTTCTTC.

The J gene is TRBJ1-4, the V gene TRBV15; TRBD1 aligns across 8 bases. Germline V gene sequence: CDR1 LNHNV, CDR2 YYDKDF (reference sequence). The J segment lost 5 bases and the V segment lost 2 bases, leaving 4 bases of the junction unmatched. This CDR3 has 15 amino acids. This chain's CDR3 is CATSRTQGANEKLFF. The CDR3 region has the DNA TGTGCCACCAGCAGAACCCAGGGGGCCAATGAAAAACTGTTTTTT.

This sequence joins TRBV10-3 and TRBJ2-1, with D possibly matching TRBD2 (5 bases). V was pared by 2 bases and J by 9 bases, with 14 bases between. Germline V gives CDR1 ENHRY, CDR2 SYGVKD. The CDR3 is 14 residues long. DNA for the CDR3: TGTGCCATCAGTGAGGGACCGAGCGAGGGTGAGCAGTTCTTC. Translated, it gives CAISEGPSEGEQFF.

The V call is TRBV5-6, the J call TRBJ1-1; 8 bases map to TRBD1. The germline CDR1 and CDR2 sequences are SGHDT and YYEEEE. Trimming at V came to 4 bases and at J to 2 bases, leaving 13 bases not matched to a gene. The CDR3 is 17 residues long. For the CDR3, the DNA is TGTGCCAGCAGCCTACTTGGGGGACAGGACAAAAACACTGAAGCTTTCTTT. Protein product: CASSLLGGQDKNTEAFF.

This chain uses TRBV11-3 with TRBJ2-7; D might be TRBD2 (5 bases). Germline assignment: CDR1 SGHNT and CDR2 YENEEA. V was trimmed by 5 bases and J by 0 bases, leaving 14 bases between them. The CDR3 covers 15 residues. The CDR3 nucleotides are TGTGCCAGCAGCGATGGAGGATCTCGCTCCTACGAGCAGTACGTC. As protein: CASSDGGSRSYEQYV.

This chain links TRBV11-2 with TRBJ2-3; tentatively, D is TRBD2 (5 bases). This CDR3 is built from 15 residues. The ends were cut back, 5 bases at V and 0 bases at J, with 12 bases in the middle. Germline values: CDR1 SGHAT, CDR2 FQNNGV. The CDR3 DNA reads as TGTGCCAGCAGCCGGAGCGGAGTTAGCACAGATACGCAGTATTTT. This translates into CASSRSGVSTDTQYF.

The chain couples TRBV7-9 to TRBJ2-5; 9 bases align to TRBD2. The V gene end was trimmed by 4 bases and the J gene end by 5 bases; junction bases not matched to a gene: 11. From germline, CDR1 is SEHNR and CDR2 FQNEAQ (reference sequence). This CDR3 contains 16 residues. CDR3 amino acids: CASSSRRREGGETQYF. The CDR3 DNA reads TGTGCCAGCAGCTCCCGAAGGCGGGAGGGTGGCGAGACCCAGTACTTC.

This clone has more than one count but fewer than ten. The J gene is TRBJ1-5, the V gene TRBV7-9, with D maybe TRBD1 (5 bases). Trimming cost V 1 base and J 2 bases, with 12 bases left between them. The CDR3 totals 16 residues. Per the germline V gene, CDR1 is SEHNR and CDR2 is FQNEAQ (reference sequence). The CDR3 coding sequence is TGTGCCAGCAGCTTAGGGGGCCCGAGGCGCAATCAGCCCCAGCATTTT. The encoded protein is CASSLGGPRRNQPQHF.

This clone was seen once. CDR3 DNA sequence: TGTGCCAGCAGTTCCACCGGAGGGGTTAGTGAAGCTTTCTTT. Its translation is CASSSTGGVSEAFF. This chain links TRBV6-5 with TRBJ1-1; possible D gene TRBD1, 5 bases. V was cut by 4 bases and J by 7 bases, with 16 bases left in between. Looked up from germline, CDR1 is MNHEY and CDR2 is SVGAGI. The length of the CDR3 is 14 residues.

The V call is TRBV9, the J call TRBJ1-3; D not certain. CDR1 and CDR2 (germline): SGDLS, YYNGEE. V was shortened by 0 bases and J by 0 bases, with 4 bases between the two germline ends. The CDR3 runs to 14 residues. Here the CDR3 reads CASSVDSSGNTIYF. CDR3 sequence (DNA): TGTGCCAGCAGCGTAGACTCCTCTGGAAACACCATATATTTT.

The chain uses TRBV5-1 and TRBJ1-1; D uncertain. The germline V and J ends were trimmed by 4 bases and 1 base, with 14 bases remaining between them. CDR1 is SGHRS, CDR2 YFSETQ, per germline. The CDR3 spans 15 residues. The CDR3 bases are TGCGCCAGCAGCCTATCAGACATCCCGAACACTGAAGCTTTCTTT. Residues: CASSLSDIPNTEAFF.

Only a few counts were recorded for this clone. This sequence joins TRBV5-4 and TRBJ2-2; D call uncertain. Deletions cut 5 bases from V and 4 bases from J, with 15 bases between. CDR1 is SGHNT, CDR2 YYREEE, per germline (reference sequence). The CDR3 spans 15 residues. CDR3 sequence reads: CASSSGRVPTGELFF. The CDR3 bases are TGTGCCAGCAGTAGTGGCCGGGTTCCCACCGGGGAGCTGTTTTTT.

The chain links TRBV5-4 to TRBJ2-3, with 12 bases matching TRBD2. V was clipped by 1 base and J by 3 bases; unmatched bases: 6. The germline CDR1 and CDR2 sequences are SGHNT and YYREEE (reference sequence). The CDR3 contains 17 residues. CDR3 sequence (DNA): TGTGCCAGCAGCTTGAGGCTAGCGGGAGGGCGGACAGATACGCAGTATTTT. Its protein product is CASSLRLAGGRTDTQYF.

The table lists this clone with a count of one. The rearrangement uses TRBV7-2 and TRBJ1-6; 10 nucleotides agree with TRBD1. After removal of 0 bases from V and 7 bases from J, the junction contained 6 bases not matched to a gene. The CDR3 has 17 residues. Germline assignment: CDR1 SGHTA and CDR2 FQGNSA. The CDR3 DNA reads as TGTGCCAGCAGCTTAGCTGGGACAGGGGTGGGGAATTCACCCCTCCACTTT. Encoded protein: CASSLAGTGVGNSPLHF.

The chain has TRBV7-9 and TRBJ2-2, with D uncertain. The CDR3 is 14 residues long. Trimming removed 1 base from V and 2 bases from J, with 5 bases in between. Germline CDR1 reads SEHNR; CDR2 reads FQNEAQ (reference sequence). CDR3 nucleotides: TGTGCCAGCAGCTTAGTCCCAAACACCGGGGAGCTGTTTTTT. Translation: CASSLVPNTGELFF.

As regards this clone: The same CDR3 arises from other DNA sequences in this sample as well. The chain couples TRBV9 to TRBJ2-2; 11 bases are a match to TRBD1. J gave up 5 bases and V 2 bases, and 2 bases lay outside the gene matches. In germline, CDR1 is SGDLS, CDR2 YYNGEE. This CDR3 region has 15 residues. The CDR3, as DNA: TGTGCCAGCAGCGTCGGACAGGGGGCAACCGGGGAGCTGTTTTTT. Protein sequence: CASSVGQGATGELFF. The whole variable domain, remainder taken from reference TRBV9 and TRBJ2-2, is DSGVTQTPKHLITATGQRVTLRCSPRSGDLSVYWYQQSLDQGLQFLIQYYNGEERAKGNILERFSAQQFPDLHSELNLSSLELGDSALYFCASSVGQGATGELFFGEGSRLTVL.

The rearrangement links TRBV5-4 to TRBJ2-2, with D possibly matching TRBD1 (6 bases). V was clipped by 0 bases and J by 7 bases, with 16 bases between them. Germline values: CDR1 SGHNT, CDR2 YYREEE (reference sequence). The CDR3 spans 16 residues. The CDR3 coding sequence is TGTGCCAGCAGCTTGGGTTTAGGGGGAAATCGCGGGGAGCTGTTTTTT. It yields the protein CASSLGLGGNRGELFF.

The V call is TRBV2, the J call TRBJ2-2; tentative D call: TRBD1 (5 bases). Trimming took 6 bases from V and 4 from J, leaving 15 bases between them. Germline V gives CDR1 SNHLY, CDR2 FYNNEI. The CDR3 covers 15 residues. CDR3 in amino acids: CASRAGLTFTGELFF. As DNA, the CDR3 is TGTGCCAGCAGGGCAGGGTTAACGTTCACCGGGGAGCTGTTTTTT.

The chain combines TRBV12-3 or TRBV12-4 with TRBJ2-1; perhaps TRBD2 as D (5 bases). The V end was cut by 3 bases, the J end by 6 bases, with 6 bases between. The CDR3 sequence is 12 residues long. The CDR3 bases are TGTGCCAGCAGTTTCGGAGGCAATGAGCAGTTCTTC. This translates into CASSFGGNEQFF.

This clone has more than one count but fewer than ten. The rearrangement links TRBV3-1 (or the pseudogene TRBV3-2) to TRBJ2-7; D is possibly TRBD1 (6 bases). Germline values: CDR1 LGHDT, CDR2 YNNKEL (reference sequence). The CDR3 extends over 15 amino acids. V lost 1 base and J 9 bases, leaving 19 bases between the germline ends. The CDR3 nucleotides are TGTGCCAGCAGCCAAGTGAGCATGGCAGGGGAACGGCAGTACTTC. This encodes CASSQVSMAGERQYF.

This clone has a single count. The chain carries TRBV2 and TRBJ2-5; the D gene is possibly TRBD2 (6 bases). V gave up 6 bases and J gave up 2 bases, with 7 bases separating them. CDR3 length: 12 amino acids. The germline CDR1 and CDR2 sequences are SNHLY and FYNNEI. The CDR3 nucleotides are TGTGCCAGCAGGGACTATCAAGAGACCCAGTACTTC. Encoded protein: CASRDYQETQYF.

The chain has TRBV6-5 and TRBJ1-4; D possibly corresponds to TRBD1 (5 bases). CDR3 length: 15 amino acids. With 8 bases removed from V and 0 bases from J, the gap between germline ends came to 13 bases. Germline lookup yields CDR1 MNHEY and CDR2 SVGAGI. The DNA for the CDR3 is TGTGCCAGCGCCGGGGGGGGTGCAACTAATGAAAAACTGTTTTTT. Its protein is CASAGGGATNEKLFF.

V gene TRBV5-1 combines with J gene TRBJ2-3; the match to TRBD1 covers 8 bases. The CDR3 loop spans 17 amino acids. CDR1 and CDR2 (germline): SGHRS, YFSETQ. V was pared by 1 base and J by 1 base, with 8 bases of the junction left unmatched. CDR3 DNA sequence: TGCGCCAGCAGCTTGTTTGGCGGACAGGGAGGCACAGATACGCAGTATTTT. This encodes CASSLFGGQGGTDTQYF.